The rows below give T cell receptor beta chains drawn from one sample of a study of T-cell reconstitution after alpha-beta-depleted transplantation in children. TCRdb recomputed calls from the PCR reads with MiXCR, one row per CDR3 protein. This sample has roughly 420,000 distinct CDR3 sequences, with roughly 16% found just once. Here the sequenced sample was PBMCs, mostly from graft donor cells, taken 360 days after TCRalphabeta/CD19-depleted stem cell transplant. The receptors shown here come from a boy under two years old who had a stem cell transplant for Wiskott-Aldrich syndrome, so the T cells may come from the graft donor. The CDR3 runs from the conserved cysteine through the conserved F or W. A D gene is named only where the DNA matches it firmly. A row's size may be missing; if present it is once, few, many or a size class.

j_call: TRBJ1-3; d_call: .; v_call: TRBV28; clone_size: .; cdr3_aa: CASKVTGFSGNTIYF; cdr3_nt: TGTGCCAGCAAAGTTACAGGTTTCTCTGGAAACACCATATATTTT
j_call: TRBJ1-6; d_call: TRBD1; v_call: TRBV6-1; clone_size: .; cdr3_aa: CASTLTGNRHSPLHF; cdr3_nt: TGTGCCAGCACTCTGACAGGGAATCGTCATTCACCCCTCCACTTT
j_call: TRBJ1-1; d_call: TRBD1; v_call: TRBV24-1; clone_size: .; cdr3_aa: CATSDTSTGGTEAFF; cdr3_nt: TGTGCCACCAGTGACACATCCACAGGGGGCACTGAAGCTTTCTTT
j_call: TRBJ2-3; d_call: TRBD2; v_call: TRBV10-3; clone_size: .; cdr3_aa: CAISESGLVLDTQYF; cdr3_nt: TGTGCCATCAGTGAGTCGGGACTAGTGCTCGATACGCAGTATTTT
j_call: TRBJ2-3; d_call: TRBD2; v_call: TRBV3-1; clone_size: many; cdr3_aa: CASSFGLARTDTQYF; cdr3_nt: TGTGCCAGCAGCTTCGGACTAGCGAGGACAGATACGCAGTATTTT
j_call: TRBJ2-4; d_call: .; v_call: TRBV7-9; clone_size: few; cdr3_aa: CASSRTSNIQYF; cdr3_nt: TGTGCCAGCAGCCGAACTAGCAACATTCAGTACTTC
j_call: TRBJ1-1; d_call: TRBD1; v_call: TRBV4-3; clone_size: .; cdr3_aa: CASSQESDRYTEAFF; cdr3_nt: TGCGCCAGCAGCCAAGAGTCGGACAGGTACACTGAAGCTTTCTTT
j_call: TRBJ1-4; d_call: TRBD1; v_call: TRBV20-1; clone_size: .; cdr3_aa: CSARRGRDRVEKLFF; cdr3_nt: TGCAGTGCTAGAAGGGGTCGGGACAGGGTAGAAAAACTGTTTTTT
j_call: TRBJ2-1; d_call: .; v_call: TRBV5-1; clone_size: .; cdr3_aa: CASSPPGQKSSYNEQFF; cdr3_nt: TGCGCCAGCAGCCCTCCTGGACAGAAGAGCTCCTACAATGAGCAGTTCTTC
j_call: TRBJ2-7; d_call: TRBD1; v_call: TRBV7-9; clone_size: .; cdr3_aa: CAPPRRDRLRWSYEQYF; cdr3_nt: TGTGCCCCCCCTCGAAGGGACAGGCTTCGATGGTCCTACGAGCAGTACTTC
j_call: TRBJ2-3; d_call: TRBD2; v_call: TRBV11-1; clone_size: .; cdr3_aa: CASSLGLSGRAYLGTDTQYF; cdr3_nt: TGTGCCAGCAGCTTGGGACTTAGCGGGAGGGCCTACTTGGGCACAGATACGCAGTATTTT
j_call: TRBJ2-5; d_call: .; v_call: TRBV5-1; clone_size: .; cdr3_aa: CASSQTRLQETQYF; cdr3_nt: TGCGCCAGCAGCCAAACTCGTCTCCAAGAGACCCAGTACTTC
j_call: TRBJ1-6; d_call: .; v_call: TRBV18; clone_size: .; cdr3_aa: CASSPSNSPLHF; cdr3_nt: TGTGCCAGCTCACCATCGAATTCACCCCTCCACTTT
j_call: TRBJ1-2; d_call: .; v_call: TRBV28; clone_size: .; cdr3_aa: CASSPIARSIWVGYTF; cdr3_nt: TGTGCCAGCAGTCCCATTGCAAGGTCCATCTGGGTTGGCTACACCTTC
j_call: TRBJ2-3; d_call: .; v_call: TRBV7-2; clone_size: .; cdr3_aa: CASSSTRRTDTQYF; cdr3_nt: TGTGCCAGCAGCTCTACTAGGCGCACAGATACGCAGTATTTT
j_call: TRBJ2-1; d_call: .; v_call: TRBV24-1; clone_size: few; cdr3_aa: CATSAAGSNSKEQFF; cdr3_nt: TGTGCCACCAGTGCAGCAGGGTCCAATTCCAAAGAGCAGTTCTTC
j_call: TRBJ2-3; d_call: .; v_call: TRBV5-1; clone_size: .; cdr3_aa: CASSLGRVGIDTQYF; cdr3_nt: TGCGCCAGCAGCTTGGGCCGAGTGGGGATAGATACGCAGTATTTT
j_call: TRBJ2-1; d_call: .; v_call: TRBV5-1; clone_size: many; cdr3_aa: CASSPVAYNEQFF; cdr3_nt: TGCGCCAGCAGCCCGGTAGCGTACAATGAGCAGTTCTTC
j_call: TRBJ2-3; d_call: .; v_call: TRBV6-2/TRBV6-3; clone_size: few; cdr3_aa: CASSQGWRTTDTQYF; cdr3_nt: TGTGCCAGCAGCCAAGGTTGGCGGACTACAGATACGCAGTATTTT
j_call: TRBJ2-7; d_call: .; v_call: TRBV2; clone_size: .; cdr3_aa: CASRDRPYEQYF; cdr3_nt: TGTGCCAGCAGGGACCGTCCCTACGAGCAGTACTTC
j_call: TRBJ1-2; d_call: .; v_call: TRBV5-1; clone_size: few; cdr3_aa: CASSVSVGNYGYTF; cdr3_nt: TGCGCCAGCAGCGTTTCTGTCGGGAACTATGGCTACACCTTC
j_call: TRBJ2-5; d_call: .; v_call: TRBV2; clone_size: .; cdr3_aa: CASKTETQYF; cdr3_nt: TGTGCCAGCAAGACGGAGACCCAGTACTTC
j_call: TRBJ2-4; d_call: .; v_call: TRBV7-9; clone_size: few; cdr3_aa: CASSRGTDSQYF; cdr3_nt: TGTGCCAGCAGCCGTGGAACAGACTCCCAGTACTTC
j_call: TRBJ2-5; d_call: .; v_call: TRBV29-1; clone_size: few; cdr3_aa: CSVEGSQETQYF; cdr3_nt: TGCAGCGTTGAAGGTTCGCAAGAGACCCAGTACTTC
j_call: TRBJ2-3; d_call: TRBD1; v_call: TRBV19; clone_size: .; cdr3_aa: CASSDRGRRRGSTDTQYF; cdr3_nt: TGTGCCAGTTCTGACAGGGGGCGTCGGAGAGGAAGCACAGATACGCAGTATTTT
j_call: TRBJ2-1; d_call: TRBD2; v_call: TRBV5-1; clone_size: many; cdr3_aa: CASSPTAGGPNEQFF; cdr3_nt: TGCGCCAGCAGCCCGACAGCGGGGGGGCCTAATGAGCAGTTCTTC
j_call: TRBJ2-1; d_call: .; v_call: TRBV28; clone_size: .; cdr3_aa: CASSSPTVTYNEQFF; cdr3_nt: TGTGCCAGCAGTTCGCCGACCGTCACCTACAATGAGCAGTTCTTC
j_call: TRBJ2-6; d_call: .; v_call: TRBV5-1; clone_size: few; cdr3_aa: CASSFTRALSSGANVLTF; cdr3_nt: TGCGCCAGCAGCTTCACCAGGGCCCTCTCTTCGGGGGCCAACGTCCTGACTTTC
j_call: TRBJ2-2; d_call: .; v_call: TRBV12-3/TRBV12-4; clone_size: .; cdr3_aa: CASSFPLLLKNTGELFF; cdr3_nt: TGTGCCAGCAGTTTCCCCCTACTACTAAAAAACACCGGGGAGCTGTTTTTT
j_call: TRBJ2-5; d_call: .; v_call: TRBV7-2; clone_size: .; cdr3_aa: CASSFGTPQETQYF; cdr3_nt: TGTGCCAGCAGCTTCGGGACACCGCAAGAGACCCAGTACTTC
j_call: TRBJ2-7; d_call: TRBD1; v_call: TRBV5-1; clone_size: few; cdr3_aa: CASSLAGQGLYEQYF; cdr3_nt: TGCGCCAGCAGCTTGGCAGGACAGGGGCTTTACGAGCAGTACTTC
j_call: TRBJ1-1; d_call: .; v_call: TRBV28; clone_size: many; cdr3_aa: CASRPTDWNTEAFF; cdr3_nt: TGTGCCAGCAGACCAACGGACTGGAACACTGAAGCTTTCTTT
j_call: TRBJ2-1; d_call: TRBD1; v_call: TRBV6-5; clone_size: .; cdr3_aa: CASSYGTGTYNEQFF; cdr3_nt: TGTGCCAGCAGTTACGGGACAGGGACCTACAATGAGCAGTTCTTC
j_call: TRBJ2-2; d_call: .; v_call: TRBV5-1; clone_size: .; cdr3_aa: CASSSGLTGELFF; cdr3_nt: TGCGCCAGCAGCTCTGGTCTCACCGGGGAGCTGTTTTTT
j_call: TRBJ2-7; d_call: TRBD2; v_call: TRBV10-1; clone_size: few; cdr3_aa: CASRTVAGGNSYEQYF; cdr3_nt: TGCGCCAGCAGGACGGTAGCGGGAGGGAACTCCTACGAGCAGTACTTC
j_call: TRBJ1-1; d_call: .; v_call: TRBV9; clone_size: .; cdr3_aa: CASRRSSGGRTEAFF; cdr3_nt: TGTGCCAGCAGGCGTAGCTCAGGAGGGAGAACTGAAGCTTTCTTT
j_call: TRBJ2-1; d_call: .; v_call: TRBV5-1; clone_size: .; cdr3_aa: CASSFGRGSLDYEQFF; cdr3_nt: TGCGCCAGCAGCTTTGGGAGGGGGTCACTAGACTATGAGCAGTTCTTC
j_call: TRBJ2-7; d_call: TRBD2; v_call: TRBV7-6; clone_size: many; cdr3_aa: CASSPQLAGSYEQYF; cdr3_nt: TGTGCCAGCAGCCCCCAACTAGCGGGAAGCTACGAGCAGTACTTC
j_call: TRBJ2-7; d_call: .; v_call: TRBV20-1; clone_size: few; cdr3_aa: CSARGASWYEQYF; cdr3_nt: TGCAGTGCTAGAGGGGCTAGCTGGTACGAGCAGTACTTC
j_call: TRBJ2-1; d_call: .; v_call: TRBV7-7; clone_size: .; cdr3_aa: CASSLAWGDEQFF; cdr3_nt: TGTGCCAGCAGCTTAGCTTGGGGGGATGAGCAGTTCTTC
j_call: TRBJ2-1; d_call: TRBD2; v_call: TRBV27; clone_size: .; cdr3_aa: CASSTLAGVPSNEQFF; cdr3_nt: TGTGCCAGCAGTACGCTAGCGGGAGTCCCTTCTAATGAGCAGTTCTTC
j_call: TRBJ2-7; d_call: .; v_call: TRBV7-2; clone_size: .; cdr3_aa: CASSLMGPSYEQYF; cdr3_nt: TGTGCCAGCAGCTTAATGGGTCCCTCCTACGAGCAGTACTTC
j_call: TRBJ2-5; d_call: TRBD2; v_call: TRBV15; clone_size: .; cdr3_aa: CATSRVRGRATNETQYF; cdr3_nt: TGTGCCACCAGCAGAGTTCGCGGGAGGGCTACTAACGAGACCCAGTACTTC
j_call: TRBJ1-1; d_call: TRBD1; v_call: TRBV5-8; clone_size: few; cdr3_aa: CASSLGQGRHTEAFF; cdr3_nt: TGTGCCAGCAGCTTGGGACAGGGAAGACACACTGAAGCTTTCTTT
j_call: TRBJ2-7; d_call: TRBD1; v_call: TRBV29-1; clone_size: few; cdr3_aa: CSVASTGGLYEQYF; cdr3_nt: TGCAGCGTTGCATCGACAGGGGGCCTCTACGAGCAGTACTTC
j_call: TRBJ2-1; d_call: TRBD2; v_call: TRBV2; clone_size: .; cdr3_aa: CASSKWTSRYNEQFF; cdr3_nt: TGTGCCAGCAGTAAGTGGACTAGCAGATACAATGAGCAGTTCTTC
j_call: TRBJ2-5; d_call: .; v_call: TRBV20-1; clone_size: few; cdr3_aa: CSARAETQYF; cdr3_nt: TGCAGTGCGAGGGCCGAGACCCAGTACTTC
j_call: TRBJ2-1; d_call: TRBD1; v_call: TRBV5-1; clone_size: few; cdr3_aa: CASSLGGTGPQGEQFF; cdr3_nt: TGCGCCAGCAGCTTGGGAGGGACAGGGCCTCAAGGGGAGCAGTTCTTC
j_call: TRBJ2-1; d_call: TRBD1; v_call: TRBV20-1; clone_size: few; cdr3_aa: CSAWTGGWNEQFF; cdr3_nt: TGCAGTGCTTGGACAGGGGGCTGGAATGAGCAGTTCTTC
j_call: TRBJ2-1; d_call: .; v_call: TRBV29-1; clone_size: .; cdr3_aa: CSVSRTDEQFF; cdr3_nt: TGCAGCGTTTCGAGAACAGATGAGCAGTTCTTC
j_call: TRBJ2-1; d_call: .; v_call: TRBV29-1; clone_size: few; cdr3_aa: CSAGSSYNEQFF; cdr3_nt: TGCAGCGCAGGGAGCTCCTACAATGAGCAGTTCTTC
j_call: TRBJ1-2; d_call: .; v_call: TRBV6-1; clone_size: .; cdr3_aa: CASTKVGAANYGYTF; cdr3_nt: TGTGCCAGCACCAAGGTCGGGGCGGCCAACTATGGCTACACCTTC
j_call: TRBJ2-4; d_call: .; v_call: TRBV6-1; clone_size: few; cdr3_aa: CASKNPALNIQYF; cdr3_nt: TGTGCCAGCAAAAATCCAGCCCTGAACATTCAGTACTTC